This TCR beta chain derives from a study of Ad26.COV2.S vaccination and SARS-CoV-2 variants. General study points: Measurements of TCR breadth and depth may have given underestimates of the total T cell responses. Substantial breadth in spike-specific CD8+ and CD4+ T cell responses was reportedly seen after vaccination. Participants in the vaccine arm had higher spike-specific TCR breadth; placebo recipients had lower.

Assay: immunoSEQ multiplex PCR; the TCRdb copy retains only in-frame clones and omits some. The sample records some 400,000 clones, around 91% being singletons. Note on this clone: Its target is unknown.

Stated treatment: some 19 received Ad26.COV2.S at low or high dose, single or two shots; roughly five received placebo; per-sample allocation not given. Samples analyzed were those drawn on day 63 after the first vaccine or placebo injection. The clonotype comes from a person between 18 and 59 years old who received the Ad26.COV2.S COVID-19 vaccine or a placebo. The specimen was peripheral blood, collected in a trial of Ad26.COV2.S vaccine versus placebo.

The CDR3 loop is CATSKDRGHQETQYF. The CDR3 DNA reads TGTGCCACCAGCAAAGACAGGGGGCACCAAGAGACCCAGTACTTC. The V gene is TRBV15, the J gene TRBJ2-5; 10 bases line up with TRBD1. The CDR3 contains 15 residues. Per germline, CDR1 LNHNV and CDR2 YYDKDF (reference sequence). The V and J ends lost 4 bases and 0 bases, in that order; junction bases with no gene match: 2.